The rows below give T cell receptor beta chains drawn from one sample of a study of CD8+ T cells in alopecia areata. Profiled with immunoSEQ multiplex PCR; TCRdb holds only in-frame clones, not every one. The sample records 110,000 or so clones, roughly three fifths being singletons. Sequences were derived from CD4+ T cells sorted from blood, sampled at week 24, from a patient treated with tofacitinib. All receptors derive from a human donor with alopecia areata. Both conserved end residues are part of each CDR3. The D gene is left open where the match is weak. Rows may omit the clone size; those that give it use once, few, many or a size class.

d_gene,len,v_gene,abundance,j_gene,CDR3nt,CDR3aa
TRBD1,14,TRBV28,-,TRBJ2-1,TGTGCCAGCAGTTCGGGACAGGGGGCGAATGAGCAGTTCTTC,CASSSGQGANEQFF
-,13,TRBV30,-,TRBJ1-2,TGTGCCTGGAGCGAGGGCAGATACTATGGCTACACCTTC,CAWSEGRYYGYTF
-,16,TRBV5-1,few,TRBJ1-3,TGCGCCAGCAGATCCGGTGTTACAATCTCTGGAAACACCATATATTTT,CASRSGVTISGNTIYF
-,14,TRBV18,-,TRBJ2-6,TGTGCCAGCTCACCGGGCTCTGGGGCCAACGTCCTGACTTTC,CASSPGSGANVLTF
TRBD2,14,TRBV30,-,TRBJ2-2,TGTGCCTGGATGGCGGGGGGCTCCACCGGGGAGCTGTTTTTT,CAWMAGGSTGELFF
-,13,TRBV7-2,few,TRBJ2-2,TGTGCCAGCAGCAAGAGATTTTCCGGGGAGCTGTTTTTT,CASSKRFSGELFF
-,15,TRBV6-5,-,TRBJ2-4,TGTGCCAGCAGTTACTCAGCACAACCACAAAACATTCAGTACTTC,CASSYSAQPQNIQYF
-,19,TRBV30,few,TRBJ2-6,TGTGCCTGGAGTGTACTTTGGGCCAGGAGTTCCTCTGGGGCCAACGTCCTGACTTTC,CAWSVLWARSSSGANVLTF
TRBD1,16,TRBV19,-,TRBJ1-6,TGTGCCAGTTCTGCATCCGAAGGGGGCGATAATTCACCCCTCCACTTT,CASSASEGGDNSPLHF
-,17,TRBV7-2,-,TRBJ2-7,TGTGCCAGCAGCTTCTCCTCGTCGGGGACCCGTACCTACGAGCAGTACTTC,CASSFSSSGTRTYEQYF
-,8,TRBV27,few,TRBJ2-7,TGTGCCAGCAGGGGGGTACACTTC,CASRGVHF
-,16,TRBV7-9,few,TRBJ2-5,TGTGCCAGCAGCCCCGGGCGGAGCAGACCTCGGGAGACCCAGTACTTC,CASSPGRSRPRETQYF
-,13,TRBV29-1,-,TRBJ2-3,TGCAGCGTCGACCAGATTGTTACGAATACGCAGTATTTT,CSVDQIVTNTQYF
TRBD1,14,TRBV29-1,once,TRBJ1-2,TGCAGCGCTGCCTACAGGGGGAGCGGCTATGGCTACACCTTC,CSAAYRGSGYGYTF
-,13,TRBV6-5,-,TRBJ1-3,TGTGCCAGCAGACCAGTTAGTGGAAACACCATATATTTT,CASRPVSGNTIYF
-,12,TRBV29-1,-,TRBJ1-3,TGCAGCGTTGGACGGGATAGAAACACCATATATTTT,CSVGRDRNTIYF
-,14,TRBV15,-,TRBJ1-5,TGTGCCACCAGCAGGGACAATAGCAATCAGCCCCAGCATTTT,CATSRDNSNQPQHF
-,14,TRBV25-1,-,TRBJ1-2,TGTGCCAGCAGTGACCAGGGAATACGCTATGGCTACACCTTC,CASSDQGIRYGYTF
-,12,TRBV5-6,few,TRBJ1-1,TGTGCCAGCAGCTTCGGAGAGACTGAAGCTTTCTTT,CASSFGETEAFF
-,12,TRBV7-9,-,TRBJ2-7,TGTGCCAGCAGCTTTAGCGCGTACGAGCAGTACTTC,CASSFSAYEQYF
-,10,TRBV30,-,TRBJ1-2,TGTGCCGCCCACAGGGTTGGCTACACCTTC,CAAHRVGYTF
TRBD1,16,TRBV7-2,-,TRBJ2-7,TGTGCCAGCAGCTTAGCGGCAGGGGGAAACTCCTACGAGCAGTACTTC,CASSLAAGGNSYEQYF
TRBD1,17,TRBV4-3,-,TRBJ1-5,TGCGCCAGCAGCCAAGATCTGGGACAGGGGACTAATCAGCCCCAGCATTTT,CASSQDLGQGTNQPQHF
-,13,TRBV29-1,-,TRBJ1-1,TGCAGCGTTCGACGGGGCTTGAACACTGAAGCTTTCTTT,CSVRRGLNTEAFF
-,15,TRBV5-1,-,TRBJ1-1,TGCGCCAGCAGCAGAGGCGGGGAAGGGCCCACTGAAGCTTTCTTT,CASSRGGEGPTEAFF
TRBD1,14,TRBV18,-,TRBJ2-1,TGTGCCAGCTCACCACAGGGACAGGGGAATGAGCAGTTCTTC,CASSPQGQGNEQFF
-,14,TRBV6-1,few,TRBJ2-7,TGTGCCAGCAGTGATGAGGGGCCAACCTACGAGCAGTACTTC,CASSDEGPTYEQYF
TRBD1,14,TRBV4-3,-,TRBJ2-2,TGCGCCAGCAGCCTGGGACAGTACACCGGGGAGCTGTTTTTT,CASSLGQYTGELFF
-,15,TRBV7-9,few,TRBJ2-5,TGTGCCAGCAGCTTCGATTGGCTAGCCCAAGAGACCCAGTACTTC,CASSFDWLAQETQYF
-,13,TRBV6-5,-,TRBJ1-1,TGTGCCAGCAGGAGACAGGCGAACACTGAAGCTTTCTTT,CASRRQANTEAFF
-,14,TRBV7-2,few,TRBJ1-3,TGTGCCAGCAGCCGACCGGGCTCTGGAAACACCATATATTTT,CASSRPGSGNTIYF
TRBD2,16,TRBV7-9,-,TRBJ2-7,TGTGCCAGCAGCTTAGCAGTCGGAGCGGGGGCCTACGAGCAGTACTTC,CASSLAVGAGAYEQYF
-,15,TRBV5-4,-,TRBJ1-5,TGTGCCAGCAGCACCGGGGGCGCTAGCAATCAGCCCCAGCATTTT,CASSTGGASNQPQHF
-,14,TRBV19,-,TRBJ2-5,TGTGCCAGTAGTACCGGGACGGCCCAAGAGACCCAGTACTTC,CASSTGTAQETQYF
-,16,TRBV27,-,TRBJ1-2,TGTGCCAGCAGTTTACGGATAGGGGCCGATAACTATGGCTACACCTTC,CASSLRIGADNYGYTF
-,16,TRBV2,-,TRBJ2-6,TGTGCCAGCAGTGCCCGGAGGGAGTCGGGGGCCAACGTCCTGACTTTC,CASSARRESGANVLTF
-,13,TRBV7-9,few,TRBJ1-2,TGTGCCAGCAGCCCCGACTACTTCTATGGCTACACCTTC,CASSPDYFYGYTF
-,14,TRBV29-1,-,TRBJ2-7,TGCAGCGTTGTGACCAGATCCCACTCCTACGAGCAGTACTTC,CSVVTRSHSYEQYF
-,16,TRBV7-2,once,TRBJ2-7,TGTGCCAGCAGTTTTCCGGGGCGGGCTCAGAGGCACGAGCAGTACTTC,CASSFPGRAQRHEQYF
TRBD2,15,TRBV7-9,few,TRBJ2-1,TGTGCCATCCCCAAGGGCCTAGCGGGGTCCAATGAGCAGTTCTTC,CAIPKGLAGSNEQFF
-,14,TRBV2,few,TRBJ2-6,TGTGCCAGCAGAGGGGCGTCTGGGGCCAACGTCCTGACTTTC,CASRGASGANVLTF
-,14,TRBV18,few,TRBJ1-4,TGTGCCAGCTCGTCCCGGGCCATGGACGAAAAACTGTTTTTT,CASSSRAMDEKLFF
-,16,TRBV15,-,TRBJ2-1,TGTGCCACCACTCCGGGCGGGGCCCGCTCCTACAATGAGCAGTTCTTC,CATTPGGARSYNEQFF
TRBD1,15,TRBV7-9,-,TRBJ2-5,TGTGCCAGCAGCCGCGGACAGGCGCAACAAGAGACCCAGTACTTC,CASSRGQAQQETQYF
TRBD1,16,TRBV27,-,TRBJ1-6,TGTGCCAGCAGTTCGCCAGGACAGGGCGAGAAGTCACCCCTCCACTTT,CASSSPGQGEKSPLHF
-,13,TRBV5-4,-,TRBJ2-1,TGTGCCAGCAGCGGAGGACAGTACAATGAGCAGTTCTTC,CASSGGQYNEQFF
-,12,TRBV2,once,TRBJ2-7,TGTGCCAGCGGAACAGGGACCTACGAGCAGTACTTC,CASGTGTYEQYF
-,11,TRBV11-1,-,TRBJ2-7,TGTGCCAGCAGCGGGACCTACGAGCAGTACTTC,CASSGTYEQYF
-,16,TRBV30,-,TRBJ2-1,TGTGCCTGGAGTCAACTGGGTAGCGTGGCGTGGAATGAGCAGTTCTTC,CAWSQLGSVAWNEQFF
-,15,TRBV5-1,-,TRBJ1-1,TGCGCCAGCAGCCCAACGACCAATACGAACACTGAAGCTTTCTTT,CASSPTTNTNTEAFF